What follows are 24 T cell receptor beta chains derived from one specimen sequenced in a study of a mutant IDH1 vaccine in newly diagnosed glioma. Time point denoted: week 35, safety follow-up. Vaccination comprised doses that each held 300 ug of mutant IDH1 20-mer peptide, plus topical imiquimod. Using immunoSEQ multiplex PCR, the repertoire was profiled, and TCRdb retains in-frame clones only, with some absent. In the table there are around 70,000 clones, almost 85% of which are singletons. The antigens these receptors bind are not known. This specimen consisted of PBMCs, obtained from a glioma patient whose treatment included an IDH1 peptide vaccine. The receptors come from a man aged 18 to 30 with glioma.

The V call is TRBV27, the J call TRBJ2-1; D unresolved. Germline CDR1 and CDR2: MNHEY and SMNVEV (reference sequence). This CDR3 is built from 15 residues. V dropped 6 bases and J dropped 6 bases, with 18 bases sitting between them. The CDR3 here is CASSLDPRPVNEQFF. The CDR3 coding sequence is TGTGCCAGCAGCCTCGATCCTAGGCCGGTCAATGAGCAGTTCTTC.

CDR3 region: CASSPLNSAKAEAFF. The CDR3 DNA reads TGTGCCAGCTCACCACTAAATTCAGCGAAGGCTGAAGCTTTCTTT. The rearrangement links TRBV18 to TRBJ1-1; D call uncertain. The germline V gene encodes CDR1 KGHSH and CDR2 LQKENI. The CDR3 consists of 15 residues. V was pared by 1 base and J by 6 bases, with 15 bases between.

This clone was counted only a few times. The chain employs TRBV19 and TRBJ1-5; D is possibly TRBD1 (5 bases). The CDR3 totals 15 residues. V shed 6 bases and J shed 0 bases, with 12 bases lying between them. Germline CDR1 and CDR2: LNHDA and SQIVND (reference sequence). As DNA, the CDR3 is TGTGCCAGTAGCTTGACAGAATATAGCAATCAGCCCCAGCATTTT. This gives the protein CASSLTEYSNQPQHF.

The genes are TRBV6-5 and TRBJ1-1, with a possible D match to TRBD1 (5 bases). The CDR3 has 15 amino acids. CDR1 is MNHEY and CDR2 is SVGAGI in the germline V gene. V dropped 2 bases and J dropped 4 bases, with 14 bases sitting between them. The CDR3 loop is CASSYAAGRSTEAFF. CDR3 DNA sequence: TGTGCCAGCAGTTACGCGGCAGGGAGGAGCACTGAAGCTTTCTTT.

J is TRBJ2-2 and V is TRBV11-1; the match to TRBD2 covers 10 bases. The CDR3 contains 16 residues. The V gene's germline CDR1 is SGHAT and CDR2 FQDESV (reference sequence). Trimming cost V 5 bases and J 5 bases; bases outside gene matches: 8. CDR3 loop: CASSPAHSGGTGELFF. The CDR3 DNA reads TGTGCCAGCAGCCCCGCCCATAGCGGGGGGACCGGGGAGCTGTTTTTT.

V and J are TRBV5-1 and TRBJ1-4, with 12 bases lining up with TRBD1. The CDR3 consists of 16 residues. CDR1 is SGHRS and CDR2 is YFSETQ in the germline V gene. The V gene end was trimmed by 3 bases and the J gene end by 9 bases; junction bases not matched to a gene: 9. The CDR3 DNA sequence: TGCGCCAGCAGCTCTTCTCCGGGACAGGGGGCGCAAAAACTGTTTTTT. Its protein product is CASSSSPGQGAQKLFF.

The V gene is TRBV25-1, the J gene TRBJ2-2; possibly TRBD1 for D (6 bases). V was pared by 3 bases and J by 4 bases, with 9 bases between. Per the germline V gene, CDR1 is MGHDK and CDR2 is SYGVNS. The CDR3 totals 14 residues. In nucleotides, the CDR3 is TGTGCCAGCAGTGACAGGGGTGTCACCGGGGAGCTGTTTTTT. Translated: CASSDRGVTGELFF.

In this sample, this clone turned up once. The CDR3 sequence: CAWSWDRASYEQYF. CDR3 nucleotide sequence: TGTGCCTGGAGTTGGGACAGGGCCTCCTACGAGCAGTACTTC. The rearrangement links TRBV30 to TRBJ2-7, with TRBD1 identical over 9 bases. V shed 2 bases, J shed 0 bases, and the junction held 2 bases outside the gene matches. This CDR3 is built from 14 residues. Germline lookup yields CDR1 GTSNPN and CDR2 SVGIG (reference sequence).

The CDR3 DNA sequence: TGTGCCAGCACGGGGGGCTGGGGGAACTATGGCTACACCTTC. Its translation: CASTGGWGNYGYTF. This chain links TRBV2 with TRBJ1-2, with D maybe TRBD1 (6 bases). The ends were cut back, 7 bases at V and 2 bases at J, with 14 bases in the middle. This CDR3 is built from 14 residues. Looked up from germline, CDR1 is SNHLY and CDR2 is FYNNEI. Combining the CDR3 with reference TRBV2 and TRBJ1-2 gives the whole variable domain EPEVTQTPSHQVTQMGQEVILRCVPISNHLYFYWYRQILGQKVEFLVSFYNNEISEKSEIFDDQFSVERPDGSNFTLKIRSTKLEDSAMYFCASTGGWGNYGYTFGSGTRLTVV.

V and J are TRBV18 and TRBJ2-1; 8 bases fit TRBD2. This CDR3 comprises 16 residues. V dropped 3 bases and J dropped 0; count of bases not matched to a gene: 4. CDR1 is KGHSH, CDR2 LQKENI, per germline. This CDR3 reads CASSPTGGASYNEQFF. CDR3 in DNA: TGTGCCAGCTCACCCACGGGGGGGGCCTCCTACAATGAGCAGTTCTTC.

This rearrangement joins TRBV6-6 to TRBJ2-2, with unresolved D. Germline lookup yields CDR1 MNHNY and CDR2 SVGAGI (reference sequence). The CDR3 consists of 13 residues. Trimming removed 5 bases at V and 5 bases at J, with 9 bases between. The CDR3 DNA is TGTGCCAGCAGTCAGCGCAAGACCGGGGAGCTGTTTTTT. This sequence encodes CASSQRKTGELFF.

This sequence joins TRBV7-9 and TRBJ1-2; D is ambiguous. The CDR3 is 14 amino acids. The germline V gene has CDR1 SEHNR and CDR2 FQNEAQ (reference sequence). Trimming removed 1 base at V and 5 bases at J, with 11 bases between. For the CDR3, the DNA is TGTGCCAGCAGCTTAGAGGGCGGCCTGTATGGCTACACCTTC. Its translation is CASSLEGGLYGYTF.

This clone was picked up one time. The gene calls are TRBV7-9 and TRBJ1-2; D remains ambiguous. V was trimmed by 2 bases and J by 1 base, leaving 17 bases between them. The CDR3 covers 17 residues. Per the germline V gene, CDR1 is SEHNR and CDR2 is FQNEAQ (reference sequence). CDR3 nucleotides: TGTGCCAGCAGCTTAACTCCTCCTGGTGGAGTTAACTATGGCTACACCTTC. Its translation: CASSLTPPGGVNYGYTF.

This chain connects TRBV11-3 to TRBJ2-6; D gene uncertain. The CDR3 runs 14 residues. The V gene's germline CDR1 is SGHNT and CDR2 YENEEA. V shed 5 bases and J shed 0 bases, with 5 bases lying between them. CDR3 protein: CASSLGSGANVLTF. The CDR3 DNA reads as TGTGCCAGCAGCCTAGGCTCTGGGGCCAACGTCCTGACTTTC.

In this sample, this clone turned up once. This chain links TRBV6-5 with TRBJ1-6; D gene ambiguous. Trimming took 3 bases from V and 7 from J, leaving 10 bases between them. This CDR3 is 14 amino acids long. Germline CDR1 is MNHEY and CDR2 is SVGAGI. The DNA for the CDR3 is TGTGCCAGCAGTTATGTGGGCCCAAATTCACCCCTCCACTTT. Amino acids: CASSYVGPNSPLHF.

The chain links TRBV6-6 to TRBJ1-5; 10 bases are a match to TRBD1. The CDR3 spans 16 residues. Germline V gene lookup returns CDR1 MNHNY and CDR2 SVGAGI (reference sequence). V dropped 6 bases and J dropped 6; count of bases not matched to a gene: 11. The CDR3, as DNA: TGTGCCAGCAGCCATCGGGACAGGGGCAAGAGTCAGCCCCAGCATTTT. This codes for CASSHRDRGKSQPQHF.

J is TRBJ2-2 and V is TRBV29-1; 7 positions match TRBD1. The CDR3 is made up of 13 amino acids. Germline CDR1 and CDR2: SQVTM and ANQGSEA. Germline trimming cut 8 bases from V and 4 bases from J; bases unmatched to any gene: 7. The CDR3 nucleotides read TGCAGCATCGCGAGGGGGCCCACCGGGGAGCTGTTTTTT. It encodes CSIARGPTGELFF.

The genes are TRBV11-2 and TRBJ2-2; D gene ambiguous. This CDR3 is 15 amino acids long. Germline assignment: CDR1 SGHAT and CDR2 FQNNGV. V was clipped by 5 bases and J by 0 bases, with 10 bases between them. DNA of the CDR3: TGTGCCAGCAGCCCGGACCGACCGAACACCGGGGAGCTGTTTTTT. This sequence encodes CASSPDRPNTGELFF.

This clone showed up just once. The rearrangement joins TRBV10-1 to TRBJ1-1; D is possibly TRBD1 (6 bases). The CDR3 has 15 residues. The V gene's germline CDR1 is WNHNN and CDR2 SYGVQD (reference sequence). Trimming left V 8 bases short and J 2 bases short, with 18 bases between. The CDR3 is CASVGQGRRNTEAFF. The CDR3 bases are TGCGCCAGCGTGGGGCAGGGGCGGCGTAACACTGAAGCTTTCTTT.

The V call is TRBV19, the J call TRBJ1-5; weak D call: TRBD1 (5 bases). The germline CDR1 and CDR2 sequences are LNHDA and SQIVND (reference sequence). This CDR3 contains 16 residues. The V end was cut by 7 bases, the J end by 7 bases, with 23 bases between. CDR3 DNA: TGTGCCAGTAACCGAGACAGAGCCCGGGAGGAACAGCCCCAGCATTTT. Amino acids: CASNRDRAREEQPQHF.

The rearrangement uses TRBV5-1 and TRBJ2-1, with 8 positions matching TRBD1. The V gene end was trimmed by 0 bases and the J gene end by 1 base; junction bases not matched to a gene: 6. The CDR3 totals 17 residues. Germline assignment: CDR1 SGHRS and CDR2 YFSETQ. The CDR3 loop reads CASSLVAGGRSYNEQFF. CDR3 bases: TGCGCCAGCAGCTTGGTAGCAGGGGGCAGGTCCTACAATGAGCAGTTCTTC.

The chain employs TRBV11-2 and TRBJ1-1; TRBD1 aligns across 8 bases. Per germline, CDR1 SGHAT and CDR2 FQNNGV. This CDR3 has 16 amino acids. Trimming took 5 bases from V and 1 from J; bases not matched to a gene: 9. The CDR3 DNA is TGTGCCAGCAGCCAAGGGGACAGGAGGGGGAACACTGAAGCTTTCTTT. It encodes CASSQGDRRGNTEAFF.

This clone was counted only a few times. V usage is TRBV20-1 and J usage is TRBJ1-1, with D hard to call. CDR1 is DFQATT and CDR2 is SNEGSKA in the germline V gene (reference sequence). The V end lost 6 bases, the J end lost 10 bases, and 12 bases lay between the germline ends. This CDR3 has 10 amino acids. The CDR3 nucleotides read TGCAGTGCAGGCCAGTTGAGAGCTTTCTTT. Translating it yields CSAGQLRAFF.

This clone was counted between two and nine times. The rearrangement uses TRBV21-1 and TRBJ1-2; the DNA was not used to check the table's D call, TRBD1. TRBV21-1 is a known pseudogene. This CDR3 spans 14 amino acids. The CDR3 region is CASSKEGTGYGYTF. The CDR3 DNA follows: TGTGCCAGCAGCAAAGAGGGGACAGGGTATGGCTACACCTTC.